This T cell receptor beta chain was sequenced in a study of cytomegalovirus exposure and HLA in healthy donors. The V end lost 7 bases, the J end lost 10 bases, and 12 bases lay between the germline ends. This CDR3 has 11 residues. Germline V gene lookup returns CDR1 SGHRS and CDR2 YFSETQ. Primers: 60 Vbeta forward and 13 Jbeta reverse. Using immunoSEQ multiplex PCR, the repertoire was profiled, and TCRdb retains in-frame clones only, with some absent. Of 150,000 to 200,000 clones in the sample, more than 65% were seen once. The chain combines TRBV5-1 with TRBJ2-1; TRBD2 is a possible D gene (8 bases). The source material was PBMCs. The TCR was taken from a woman aged 30 to 39 in good health and CMV-seropositive. The CDR3 reads CASSGGGEQFF. CDR3 sequence (DNA): TGCGCCAGCTCGGGAGGGGGCGAGCAGTTCTTC.